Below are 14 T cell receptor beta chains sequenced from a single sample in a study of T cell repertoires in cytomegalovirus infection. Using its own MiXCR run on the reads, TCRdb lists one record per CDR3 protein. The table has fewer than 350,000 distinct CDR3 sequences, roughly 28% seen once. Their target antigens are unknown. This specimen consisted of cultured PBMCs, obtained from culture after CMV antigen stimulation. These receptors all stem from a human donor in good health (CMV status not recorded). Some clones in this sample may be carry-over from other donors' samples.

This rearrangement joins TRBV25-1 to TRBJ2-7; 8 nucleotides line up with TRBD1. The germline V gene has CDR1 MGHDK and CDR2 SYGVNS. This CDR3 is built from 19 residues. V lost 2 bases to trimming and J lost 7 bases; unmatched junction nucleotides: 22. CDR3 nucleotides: TGTGCCAGCAGTGAAGGACAGGGTAGACGTTTGGAGGAATCGGGGGAGCAGTACTTC. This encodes CASSEGQGRRLEESGEQYF.

DNA of the CDR3: TGTGCCAGCAGATGGGAGGTGACCTACGAGCAGTACTTC. This codes for CASRWEVTYEQYF. The chain recombines TRBV28 with TRBJ2-7; a possible D gene is TRBD2 (6 bases). Germline CDR1 MDHEN, CDR2 SYDVKM. The CDR3 covers 13 residues. V was clipped by 6 bases and J by 2 bases, with 11 bases between them.

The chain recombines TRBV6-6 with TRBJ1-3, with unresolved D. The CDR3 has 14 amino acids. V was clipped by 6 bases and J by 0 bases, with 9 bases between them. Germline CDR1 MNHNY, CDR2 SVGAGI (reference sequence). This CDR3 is CASSRPNSGNTIYF. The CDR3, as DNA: TGTGCCAGCAGCAGACCGAACTCTGGAAACACCATATATTTT.

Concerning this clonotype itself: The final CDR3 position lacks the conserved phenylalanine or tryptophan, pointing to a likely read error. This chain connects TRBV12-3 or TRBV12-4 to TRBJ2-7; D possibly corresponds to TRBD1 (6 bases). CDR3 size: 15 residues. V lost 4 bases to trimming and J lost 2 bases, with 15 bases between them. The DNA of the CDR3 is TGTGCCAGCAGTTCAGACACAGGGTTCCCCTACGAGCAGTACTCC. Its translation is CASSSDTGFPYEQYS.

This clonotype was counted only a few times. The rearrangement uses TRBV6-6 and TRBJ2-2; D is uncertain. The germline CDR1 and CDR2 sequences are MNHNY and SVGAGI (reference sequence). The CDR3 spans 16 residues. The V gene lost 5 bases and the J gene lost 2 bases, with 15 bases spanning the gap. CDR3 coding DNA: TGTGCCAGCAGTACCTACGGTGGCATTAACACCGGGGAGCTGTTTTTT. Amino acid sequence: CASSTYGGINTGELFF.

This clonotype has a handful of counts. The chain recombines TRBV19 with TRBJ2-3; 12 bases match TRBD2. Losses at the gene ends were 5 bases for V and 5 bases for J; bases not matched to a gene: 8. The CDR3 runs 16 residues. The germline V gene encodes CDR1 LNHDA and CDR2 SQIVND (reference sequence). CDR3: CASSPRTSGDLDTQYF. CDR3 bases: TGTGCCAGTAGTCCTCGGACTAGCGGGGATCTAGATACGCAGTATTTT. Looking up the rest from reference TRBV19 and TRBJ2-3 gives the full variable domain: DGGITQSPKYLFRKEGQNVTLSCEQNLNHDAMYWYRQDPGQGLRLIYYSQIVNDFQKGDIAEGYSVSREKKESFPLTVTSAQKNPTAFYLCASSPRTSGDLDTQYFGPGTRLTVL.

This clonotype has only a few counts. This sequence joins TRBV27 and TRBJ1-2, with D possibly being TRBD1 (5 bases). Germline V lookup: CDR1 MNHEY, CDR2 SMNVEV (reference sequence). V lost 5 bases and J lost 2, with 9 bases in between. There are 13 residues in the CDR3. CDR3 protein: CASSDSGNYGYTF. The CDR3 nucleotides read TGTGCCAGCAGTGACTCAGGGAACTATGGCTACACCTTC.

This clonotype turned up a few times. CDR3 protein: CSARDGEAQRDTQYF. DNA for the CDR3: TGCAGTGCTAGAGATGGGGAGGCCCAGAGAGATACGCAGTATTTT. The chain employs TRBV20-1 and TRBJ2-3, with D perhaps TRBD2 (6 bases). CDR1 is DFQATT, CDR2 SNEGSKA, per germline (reference sequence). The CDR3 length is 15 residues. V dropped 0 bases and J dropped 5 bases, with 15 bases sitting between them.

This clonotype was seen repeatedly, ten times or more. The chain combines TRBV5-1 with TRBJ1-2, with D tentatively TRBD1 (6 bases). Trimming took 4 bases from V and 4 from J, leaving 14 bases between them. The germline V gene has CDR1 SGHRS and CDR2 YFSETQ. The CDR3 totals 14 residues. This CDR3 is CASSREGEGYGYTF. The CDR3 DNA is TGCGCCAGCAGCCGGGAGGGGGAAGGCTATGGCTACACCTTC.

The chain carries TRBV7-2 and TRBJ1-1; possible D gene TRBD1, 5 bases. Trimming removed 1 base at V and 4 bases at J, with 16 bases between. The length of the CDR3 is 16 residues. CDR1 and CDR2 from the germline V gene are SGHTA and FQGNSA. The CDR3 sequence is CASSLEAGLLGTEAFF. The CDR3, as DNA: TGTGCCAGCAGCTTAGAGGCAGGGCTCCTCGGCACTGAAGCTTTCTTT.

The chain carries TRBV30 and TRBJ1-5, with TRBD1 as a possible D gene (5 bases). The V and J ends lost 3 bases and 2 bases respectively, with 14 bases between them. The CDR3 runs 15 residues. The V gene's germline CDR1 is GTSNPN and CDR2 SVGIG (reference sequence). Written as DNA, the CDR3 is TGTGCCTGGAGGCTCGGGGAGGGGCGCAATCAGCCCCAGCATTTT. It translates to CAWRLGEGRNQPQHF.

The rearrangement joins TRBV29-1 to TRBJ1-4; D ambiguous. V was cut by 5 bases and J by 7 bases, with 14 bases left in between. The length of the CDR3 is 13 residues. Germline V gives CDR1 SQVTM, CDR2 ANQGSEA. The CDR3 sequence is CSVRPGLGEKLFF. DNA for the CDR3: TGCAGCGTTCGTCCCGGGTTAGGTGAAAAACTGTTTTTT.

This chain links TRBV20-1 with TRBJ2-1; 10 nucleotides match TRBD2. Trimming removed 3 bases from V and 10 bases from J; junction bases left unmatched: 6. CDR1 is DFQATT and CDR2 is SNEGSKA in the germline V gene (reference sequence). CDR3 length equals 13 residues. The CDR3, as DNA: TGCAGTGCTAGCCAGCGGGGGGGCCGGGAGCAGTTCTTC. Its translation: CSASQRGGREQFF.

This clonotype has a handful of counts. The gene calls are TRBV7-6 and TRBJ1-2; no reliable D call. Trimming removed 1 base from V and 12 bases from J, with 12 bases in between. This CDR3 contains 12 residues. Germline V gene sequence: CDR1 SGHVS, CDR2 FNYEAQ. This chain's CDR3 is CASSLEIGGHTF. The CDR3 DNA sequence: TGTGCCAGCAGCTTAGAAATAGGAGGCCACACCTTC.